Presented here are 8 T cell receptor beta chains from one specimen sequenced in a study of cytomegalovirus exposure and HLA in healthy donors. Assay: immunoSEQ multiplex PCR; the TCRdb copy retains only in-frame clones and omits some. The data show 90,000 to 100,000 clones, approximately 88% seen once. Sequencing was performed on PBMCs. The origin of the receptors is a woman in her twenties or thirties in good health and CMV-seronegative.

The J gene is TRBJ1-1, the V gene TRBV9, with 7 nucleotides matching TRBD1. Germline CDR1 and CDR2: SGDLS and YYNGEE. The V segment lost 0 bases and the J segment 4 bases; nucleotides outside the gene matches: 3. This CDR3 region has 14 residues. CDR3 region: CASSVADRVTEAFF. Written as DNA, the CDR3 is TGTGCCAGCAGCGTAGCCGACAGGGTCACTGAAGCTTTCTTT.

The V call is TRBV7-2, the J call TRBJ2-7, with a tentative D call TRBD2 (6 bases). Germline values: CDR1 SGHTA, CDR2 FQGNSA. The CDR3 sequence is 15 residues long. Deletions cut 8 bases from V and 1 base from J, with 18 bases between. CDR3 loop: CASSRASDPSYEQYF. CDR3 nucleotides: TGTGCCAGCTCAAGGGCTAGCGACCCGTCCTACGAGCAGTACTTC.

The gene calls are TRBV18 and TRBJ1-5; D not certain. Germline CDR1 reads KGHSH; CDR2 reads LQKENI. The CDR3 totals 13 residues. V was trimmed by 3 bases and J by 6 bases, leaving 9 bases between them. CDR3 in amino acids: CASSPQRAQPQHF. CDR3 DNA sequence: TGTGCCAGCTCACCGCAGAGGGCTCAGCCCCAGCATTTT.

J is TRBJ2-5 and V is TRBV9, with D perhaps TRBD2 (5 bases). There are 16 residues in the CDR3. V lost 0 bases to trimming and J lost 3 bases, with 15 bases between them. CDR1 is SGDLS and CDR2 is YYNGEE in the germline V gene. For the CDR3, the DNA is TGTGCCAGCAGCGTAGGAGGCCCCGGGGAAAAAGAGACCCAGTACTTC. Its protein is CASSVGGPGEKETQYF.

V and J are TRBV9 and TRBJ2-7; D unclear. This CDR3 contains 15 residues. Germline loops: CDR1 SGDLS, CDR2 YYNGEE. The germline V and J ends were trimmed by 0 bases and 3 bases, with 13 bases remaining between them. The CDR3 nucleotides are TGTGCCAGCAGCGTAGCTGTGACCGGAGTCTACGAGCAGTACTTC. This encodes CASSVAVTGVYEQYF.

The V and J genes are TRBV6-7 and TRBJ1-5; tentative D call: TRBD1 (6 bases). TRBV6-7 is recorded as an ORF, its role being uncertain. The CDR3 consists of 13 residues. V lost 2 bases and J lost 12, with 14 bases in between. CDR3 region: CASSYHRERLQHF. The CDR3 DNA follows: TGTGCCAGCAGTTACCACAGGGAGCGGCTCCAGCATTTT.

This rearrangement joins TRBV5-1 to TRBJ2-7, with 7 bases identical to TRBD2. V shed 6 bases, J shed 2 bases, and the junction held 11 bases outside the gene matches. Germline CDR1 reads SGHRS; CDR2 reads YFSETQ. The CDR3 consists of 15 residues. CDR3 sequence (DNA): TGCGCCAGCACCAACTGGGAAGCGGGAACCTACGAGCAGTACTTC. It translates to CASTNWEAGTYEQYF. The full variable domain, with the rest looked up from reference TRBV5-1 and TRBJ2-7, is KAGVTQTPRYLIKTRGQQVTLSCSPISGHRSVSWYQQTPGQGLQFLFEYFSETQRNKGNFPGRFSGRQFSNSRSEMNVSTLELGDSALYLCASTNWEAGTYEQYFGPGTRLTVT.

This clone was counted once. The V call is TRBV6-6, the J call TRBJ1-6; no reliable D call. Germline CDR1 MNHNY, CDR2 SVGAGI (reference sequence). CDR3 size: 13 residues. V was pared by 4 bases and J by 7 bases, with 8 bases between. The CDR3 sequence is CASSSGPNSPLHF. The CDR3 nucleotides are TGTGCCAGCAGTTCCGGTCCCAATTCACCCCTCCACTTT.